This T cell receptor (beta chain) was profiled in a study of T cell responses to AZD1222 COVID-19 vaccine. The overall study: Samples with a second dose at about 4 or about 12 weeks were pooled together. Study outcomes and limitations: Donors were mostly white British, more females; clonal diversity possibly underestimated. Sampling that yielded the repertoires occurred only after the peak T cell response.

Of note for this clone: No antigen is known for it.

Sequenced by immunoSEQ multiplex PCR; TCRdb stores in-frame clones only, minus some. The table lists roughly 120,000 clones, roughly 90% of them singletons, with approximately 3% in the top ten. The ends lost 0 bases at V and 0 bases at J; junction bases unmatched: 4. This CDR3 region has 16 residues. Germline V gene sequence: CDR1 LGHNA, CDR2 YSLEER. The sequences come from peripheral blood, collected on day 0 of AZD1222 vaccination. This clonotype was obtained from an adult in good health. V and J are TRBV4-3 and TRBJ2-7; TRBD1 agrees at 8 bases. CDR3 coding DNA: TGCGCCAGCAGCCAAGATGGACAGGGAAGCTCCTACGAGCAGTACTTC. This encodes CASSQDGQGSSYEQYF.